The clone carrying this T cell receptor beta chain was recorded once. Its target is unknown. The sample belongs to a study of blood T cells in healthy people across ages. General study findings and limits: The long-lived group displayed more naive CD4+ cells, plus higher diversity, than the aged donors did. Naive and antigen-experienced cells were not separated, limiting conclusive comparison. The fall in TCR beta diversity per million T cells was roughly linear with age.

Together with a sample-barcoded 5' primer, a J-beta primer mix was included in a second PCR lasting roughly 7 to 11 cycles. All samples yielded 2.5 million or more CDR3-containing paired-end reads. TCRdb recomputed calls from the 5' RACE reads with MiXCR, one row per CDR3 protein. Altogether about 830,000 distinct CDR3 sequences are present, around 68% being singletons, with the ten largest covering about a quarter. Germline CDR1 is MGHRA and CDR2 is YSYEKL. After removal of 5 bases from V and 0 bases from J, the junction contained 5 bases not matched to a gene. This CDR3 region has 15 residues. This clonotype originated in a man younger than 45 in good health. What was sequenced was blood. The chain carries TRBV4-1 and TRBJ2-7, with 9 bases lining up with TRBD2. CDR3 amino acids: CASSNSGGNSYEQYF. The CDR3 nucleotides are TGCGCCAGCAGCAACAGCGGGGGGAACTCCTACGAGCAGTACTTC.